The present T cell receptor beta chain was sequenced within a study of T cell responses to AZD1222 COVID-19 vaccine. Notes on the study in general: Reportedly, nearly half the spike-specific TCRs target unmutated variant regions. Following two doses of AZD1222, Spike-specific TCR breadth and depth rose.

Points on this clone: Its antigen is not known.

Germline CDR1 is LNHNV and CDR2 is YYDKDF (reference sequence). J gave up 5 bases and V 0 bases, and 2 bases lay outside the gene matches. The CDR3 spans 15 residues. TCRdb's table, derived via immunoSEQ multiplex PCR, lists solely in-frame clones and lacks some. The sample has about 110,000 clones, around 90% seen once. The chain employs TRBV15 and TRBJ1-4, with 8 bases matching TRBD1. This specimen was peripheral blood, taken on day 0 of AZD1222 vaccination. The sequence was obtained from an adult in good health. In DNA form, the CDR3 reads TGTGCCACCAGCAGAGAGGGACAGGAAAATGAAAAACTGTTTTTT. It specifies CATSREGQENEKLFF.